This TCR beta chain derives from a study of blood T cell repertoires in COVID-19. Study information: COVID-19 samples from acute and convalescent phases originated in the United States, Italy and Spain.

The CDR3 contains 16 residues. Those who participated ranged in age from roughly 18 to 90 years and resided in some 24 US areas. Donors of Cohort 3 who recovered were those that had two negative PCRs, clearance, or symptom resolution. Original processing notes: Reference gene primer amplification gave estimated nucleated cell counts. Repertoires were generated with immunoSEQ multiplex PCR, while TCRdb's copy carries only in-frame clones and drops some. V and J calls and clone size are given by that table; D and trimming were obtained from the DNA. The sample consists of 200,000 to 250,000 clones, approximately 82% of them appearing once.

The sequenced sample was PBMCs or T cells enriched from blood (not recorded which). The chain has TRBV21-1 and TRBJ2-3; the table's D call of TRBD1 was not tested on the DNA. TRBV21-1 is given as a pseudogene. The sequence derives from a man aged 35 to 55 who had recovered from COVID-19. The CDR3 region is CASSKGTKTFTDTQYF. DNA of the CDR3: TGTGCCAGCAGCAAAGGAACAAAAACCTTCACAGATACGCAGTATTTT.